The 8 T cell receptor beta chains given below trace back to one sample, sequenced in a study of CD8 T cells in ankylosing spondylitis. General study points: Ankylosing spondylitis blood appeared to carry a characteristic TCR beta motif of roughly 8 highly homologous variants.

TCRdb processed the 5' RACE reads anew with MiXCR; each CDR3 protein has one entry. The data contain about 800,000 distinct CDR3 sequences, over 9.5% of them singletons. No antigens are known for them. Sequences were obtained from blood, either unsorted or a sorted T cell fraction (not recorded which). The receptors were gathered from a male donor with ankylosing spondylitis.

The J gene is TRBJ1-6, the V gene TRBV7-2, with D hard to call. The CDR3 runs to 13 residues. CDR1 is SGHTA, CDR2 FQGNSA, per germline. V shed 3 bases and J shed 9 bases, with 9 bases lying between them. The CDR3: CASSFLAASPLHF. The DNA of the CDR3 is TGTGCCAGCAGCTTCCTCGCCGCTTCACCCCTCCACTTT.

The chain uses TRBV10-3 and TRBJ1-6; D possibly corresponds to TRBD1 (5 bases). The CDR3 has 18 amino acids. V was shortened by 0 bases and J by 5 bases, with 17 bases between the two germline ends. CDR1 ENHRY and CDR2 SYGVKD come from the germline V gene. CDR3 protein: CAISESVIRQTNNSPLHF. The DNA for the CDR3 is TGTGCCATCAGTGAGTCTGTCATCAGACAGACTAATAATTCACCCCTCCACTTT.

This clonotype was seen many times. The chain links TRBV20-1 to TRBJ1-4, with no clear D. V lost 0 bases, J lost 10 bases, and 6 bases lay in between. CDR1 and CDR2 from the germline V gene are DFQATT and SNEGSKA (reference sequence). The CDR3 spans 11 residues. CDR3 bases: TGCAGTGCTAGAGATCGAGGAAAACTGTTTTTT. Translating gives CSARDRGKLFF.

This chain joins TRBV24-1 and TRBJ1-1; D is uncertain. The CDR3 loop spans 10 amino acids. Trimming left V 8 bases short and J 5 bases short, with 5 bases between. Germline lookup yields CDR1 KGHDR and CDR2 SFDVKD. The CDR3 loop is CATIRTEAFF. Written as DNA, the CDR3 is TGTGCCACCATTAGAACTGAAGCTTTCTTT.

The genes are TRBV10-2 and TRBJ2-3, with TRBD1 matching over 10 bases. Trimming removed 1 base from V and 6 bases from J; junction bases left unmatched: 4. CDR1 WSHSY and CDR2 SAAADI come from the germline V gene. This CDR3 is built from 15 residues. For the CDR3, the DNA is TGCGCCAGCAGTGAGTGGGACAGGGGTTCGGATACGCAGTATTTT. As protein: CASSEWDRGSDTQYF.

This clonotype appeared a few times. The chain uses TRBV24-1 and TRBJ2-3; TRBD2 agrees at 7 bases. The CDR3 loop spans 18 amino acids. Germline V gene sequence: CDR1 KGHDR, CDR2 SFDVKD. V trimming: 2 bases; J trimming: 2 bases; junction bases outside the gene matches: 12. The CDR3 protein is CATSDSGPASGYTDTQYF. In DNA form, the CDR3 reads TGTGCCACCAGTGATTCTGGGCCGGCTAGCGGATACACAGATACGCAGTATTTT.

This clonotype has just a few counts. This chain links TRBV5-1 with TRBJ2-5; possible D gene TRBD1, 5 bases. This CDR3 is built from 13 residues. The V gene's germline CDR1 is SGHRS and CDR2 YFSETQ. V was clipped by 4 bases and J by 4 bases, with 11 bases between them. This CDR3 is CASSLDRPETQYF. The CDR3, as DNA: TGCGCCAGCAGCCTCGACAGACCAGAGACCCAGTACTTC. The variable domain in full, completed from reference TRBV5-1 and TRBJ2-5, reads KAGVTQTPRYLIKTRGQQVTLSCSPISGHRSVSWYQQTPGQGLQFLFEYFSETQRNKGNFPGRFSGRQFSNSRSEMNVSTLELGDSALYLCASSLDRPETQYFGPGTRLLVL.

The chain employs TRBV5-1 and TRBJ1-1; D unresolved. V lost 4 bases and J 0 bases, leaving 10 bases between the germline ends. Germline CDR1 reads SGHRS; CDR2 reads YFSETQ. The CDR3 totals 14 residues. The CDR3 reads CASSPGEMNTEAFF. CDR3 nucleotides: TGCGCCAGCAGCCCGGGCGAGATGAACACTGAAGCTTTCTTT.